This T cell receptor beta chain stems from a study of human T cells and chemical hapten exposure. In its sample, this clonotype was seen a few times. V was pared by 4 bases and J by 7 bases, with 16 bases between. The CDR3 contains 15 residues. Germline CDR1 MNHNS, CDR2 SASEGT. TCRdb passed the RACE reads through MiXCR, listing each CDR3 protein once. The sample yields 65,000 to 95,000 distinct CDR3 sequences, 8.5% to 9.5% seen once. Time point here: healthy volunteer bleed at 6 weeks. Unfractionated whole blood yielded total RNA. The sequence was obtained from a female donor in good health. Some clones in this sample may be carry-over from other donors' samples. The specimen was whole blood. The chain couples TRBV6-1 to TRBJ1-4; no clear D. CDR3 amino acids: CASSGVRMSGEKLFF. For the CDR3, the DNA is TGTGCCAGCAGTGGAGTCAGGATGTCGGGTGAAAAACTGTTTTTT.